These 12 T cell receptor beta chains originate from one sample sequenced in a study of T cells after yellow fever vaccination (dated by TCRdb to the late 2010s). This specimen's treatment or condition label, interpreted: live attenuated yellow fever vaccine strain. Library generation was performed with 5' RACE. These reads were obtained on an Illumina NovaSeq 6000. The public reads were quality trimmed at Q25 with fastp and then assembled into clones with MiXCR by TCRdb, keeping productive beta chains. A single entry per CDR3 protein holds the most common genes and DNA from its merged rows. The table for this sample lists 200,000 to 300,000 distinct CDR3 sequences; approximately 3.5% of them were counted only once. The ten largest account for about a fifth of the sample. The sequencing here drew on PBMCs, taken 15 days after the yellow fever booster vaccination. The receptors here all came from a man between 18 and 35 years old who received the YFV17D yellow fever vaccine.

There are many counts of this clonotype. V usage is TRBV4-1 and J usage is TRBJ2-5; 9 bases line up with TRBD2. The CDR3 spans 15 residues. The V gene's germline CDR1 is MGHRA and CDR2 YSYEKL. The V segment lost 0 bases and the J segment 1 base; nucleotides outside the gene matches: 0. The CDR3 sequence is CASSQETSGQETQYF. DNA of the CDR3: TGCGCCAGCAGCCAAGAGACTAGCGGCCAAGAGACCCAGTACTTC.

This clonotype was seen ten or more times. The chain has TRBV9 and TRBJ2-1; 7 nucleotides align to TRBD2. Germline CDR1 and CDR2: SGDLS and YYNGEE. This CDR3 spans 15 amino acids. The junction had 7 bases not matched to a gene; V was cut back by 2 bases and J by 5 bases. CDR3 nucleotide sequence: TGTGCCAGCAGCGTGACAGCGGGGCCAAACAATGAGCAGTTCTTC. Residues: CASSVTAGPNNEQFF.

This clonotype was counted many times. The J gene is TRBJ2-2, the V gene TRBV5-1; D may match TRBD1 or TRBD2 (5 bases each). Trimming took off 4 bases at V and 4 bases at J, with 14 bases between the two ends. The CDR3 is made up of 15 amino acids. Germline-derived CDR1 and CDR2 are SGHRS and YFSETQ. Written as DNA, the CDR3 is TGCGCCAGCAGCCTGGGGGTGGCCGGCACCGGGGAGCTGTTTTTT. It codes for CASSLGVAGTGELFF.

This clonotype has at least ten counts. The genes are TRBV7-3 and TRBJ2-1, with a weak D call TRBD1 (6 bases). This CDR3 contains 13 residues. The germline V and J ends were trimmed by 5 bases and 7 bases, with 12 bases remaining between them. Germline V gives CDR1 SGHTA, CDR2 FQGTGA. The CDR3 loop reads CASSQQGGNEQFF. In DNA, the CDR3 is TGTGCCAGCAGCCAACAGGGCGGTAATGAGCAGTTCTTC.

This clonotype was found many times. The V gene is TRBV7-9, the J gene TRBJ2-3; the D is unclear. The length of the CDR3 is 14 residues. Looked up from germline, CDR1 is SEHNR and CDR2 is FQNEAQ (reference sequence). V was shortened by 2 bases and J by 2 bases, with 8 bases between the two germline ends. The CDR3 DNA reads as TGTGCCAGCAGCTTATTGTCTACCACAGATACGCAGTATTTT. Translating gives CASSLLSTTDTQYF.

This clonotype showed up many times. The gene calls are TRBV7-6 and TRBJ2-1, with D uncertain. The CDR3 is made up of 15 amino acids. The V gene's germline CDR1 is SGHVS and CDR2 FNYEAQ. The V end lost 4 bases, the J end lost 4 bases, and 14 bases lay between the germline ends. The CDR3 DNA reads as TGTGCCAGCAGCTCTAGTGGACCCCCTTACAATGAGCAGTTCTTC. It encodes CASSSSGPPYNEQFF. Filled out from reference TRBV7-6 and TRBJ2-1, the complete variable domain reads GAGVSQSPRYKVTKRGQDVALRCDPISGHVSLYWYRQALGQGPEFLTYFNYEAQQDKSGLPNDRFSAERPEGSISTLTIQRTEQRDSAMYRCASSSSGPPYNEQFFGPGTRLTVL.

This chain uses TRBV5-1 with TRBJ2-2; TRBD1 or TRBD2 may be the D gene (7 bases each). The germline V gene encodes CDR1 SGHRS and CDR2 YFSETQ. V lost 4 bases and J lost 4, with 26 bases in between. There are 19 residues in the CDR3. CDR3 DNA sequence: TGCGCCAGCAGCCAAAACCCCAACCCGACAGGGAGGGGCACCGGGGAGCTGTTTTTT. Translated, it gives CASSQNPNPTGRGTGELFF.

This clonotype occurred many times. The genes are TRBV12-3 or TRBV12-4 and TRBJ2-1, with D perhaps assigned TRBD1 or TRBD2 (5 bases each). Trimming took off 4 bases at V and 7 bases at J, with 17 bases between the two ends. The CDR3 contains 15 residues. CDR3 in DNA: TGTGCCAGCAGTTACCCTGTAGGGGACGCGAATGAGCAGTTCTTC. The encoded protein is CASSYPVGDANEQFF.

In this sample, this clonotype turned up many times. CDR3: CASSLAAGGNNQPQHF. CDR3 in DNA: TGTGCCAGCAGCTTAGCGGCAGGGGGCAACAATCAGCCCCAGCATTTT. The rearrangement uses TRBV7-2 and TRBJ1-5; 8 bases are a match to TRBD1. The CDR3 is 16 amino acids. Trimming took 0 bases from V and 3 from J; bases not matched to a gene: 4. Looked up from germline, CDR1 is SGHTA and CDR2 is FQGNSA.

This clonotype was recorded at least ten times. This chain joins TRBV29-1 and TRBJ2-2; 9 positions match TRBD1. With 4 bases clipped from V and 3 bases from J, the junction kept 3 bases outside the gene matches. Germline-derived CDR1 and CDR2 are SQVTM and ANQGSEA. The CDR3 loop spans 14 amino acids. The CDR3 reads CSVAWDRDTGELFF. The CDR3 nucleotides are TGCAGCGTTGCGTGGGACAGGGACACCGGGGAGCTGTTTTTT.

Ten or more counts support this clonotype. V gene TRBV29-1 combines with J gene TRBJ1-5, with D possibly being TRBD1 (5 bases). CDR3 length: 18 amino acids. Trimming removed 3 bases at V and 4 bases at J, with 25 bases between. Per germline, CDR1 SQVTM and CDR2 ANQGSEA. CDR3 nucleotides: TGCAGCGTTGACGTCAGGAAATTAGACAGACGGGGAAATCAGCCCCAGCATTTT. As protein: CSVDVRKLDRRGNQPQHF.

This clonotype was seen more than once but under ten times. The chain employs TRBV2 and TRBJ1-6, with D perhaps matching TRBD1 (6 bases). This CDR3 comprises 14 residues. The V and J ends lost 5 bases and 14 bases respectively, with 19 bases between them. Germline-derived CDR1 and CDR2 are SNHLY and FYNNEI. As DNA, the CDR3 is TGTGCCAGCAGTCTCGGGCCCCCCTCAGGGGCCCTCCACTTT. Residues: CASSLGPPSGALHF.